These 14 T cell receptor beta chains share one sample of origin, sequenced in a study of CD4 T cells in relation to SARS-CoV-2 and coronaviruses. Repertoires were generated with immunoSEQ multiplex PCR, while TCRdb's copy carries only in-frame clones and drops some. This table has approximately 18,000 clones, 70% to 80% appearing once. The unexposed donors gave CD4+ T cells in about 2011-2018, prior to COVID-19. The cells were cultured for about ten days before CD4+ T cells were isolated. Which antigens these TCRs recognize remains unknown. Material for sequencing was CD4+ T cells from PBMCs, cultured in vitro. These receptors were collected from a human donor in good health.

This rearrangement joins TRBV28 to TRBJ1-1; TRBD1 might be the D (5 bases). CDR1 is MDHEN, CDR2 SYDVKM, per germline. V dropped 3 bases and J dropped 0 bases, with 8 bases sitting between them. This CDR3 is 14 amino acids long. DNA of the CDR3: TGTGCCAGCAGTTTTGGGGGGGTGAACACTGAAGCTTTCTTT. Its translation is CASSFGGVNTEAFF.

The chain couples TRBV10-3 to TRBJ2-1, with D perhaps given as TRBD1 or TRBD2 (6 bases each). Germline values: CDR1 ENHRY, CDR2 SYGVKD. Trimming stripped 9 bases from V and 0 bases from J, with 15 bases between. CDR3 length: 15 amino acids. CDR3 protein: CAIQKGEVSYNEQFF. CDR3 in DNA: TGTGCCATTCAGAAGGGGGAGGTCTCCTACAATGAGCAGTTCTTC.

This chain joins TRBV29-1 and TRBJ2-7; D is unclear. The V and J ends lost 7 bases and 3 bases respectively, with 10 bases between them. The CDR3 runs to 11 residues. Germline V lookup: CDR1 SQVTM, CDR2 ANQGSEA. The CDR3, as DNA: TGCAGCGGGTCGTTAAACTACGAGCAGTACTTC. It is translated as CSGSLNYEQYF.

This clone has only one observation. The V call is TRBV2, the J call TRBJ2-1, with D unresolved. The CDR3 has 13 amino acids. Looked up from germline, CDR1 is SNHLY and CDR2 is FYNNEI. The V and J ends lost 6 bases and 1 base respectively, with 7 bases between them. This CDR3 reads CASSPNSYNEQFF. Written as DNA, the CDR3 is TGTGCCAGCAGCCCCAATTCCTACAATGAGCAGTTCTTC.

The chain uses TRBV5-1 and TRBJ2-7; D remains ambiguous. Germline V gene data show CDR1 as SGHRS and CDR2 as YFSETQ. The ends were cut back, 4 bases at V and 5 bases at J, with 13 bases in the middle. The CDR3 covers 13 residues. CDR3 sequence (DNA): TGCGCCAGCAGCGCACAAATAGATAACGAGCAGTACTTC. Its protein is CASSAQIDNEQYF.

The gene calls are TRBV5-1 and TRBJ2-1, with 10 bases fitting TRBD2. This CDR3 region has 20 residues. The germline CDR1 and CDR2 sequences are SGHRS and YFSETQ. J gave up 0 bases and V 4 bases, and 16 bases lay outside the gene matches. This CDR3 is CASSLRTHPSGRSSYNEQFF. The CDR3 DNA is TGCGCCAGCAGCCTCAGAACTCACCCTAGCGGGAGAAGCTCCTACAATGAGCAGTTCTTC.

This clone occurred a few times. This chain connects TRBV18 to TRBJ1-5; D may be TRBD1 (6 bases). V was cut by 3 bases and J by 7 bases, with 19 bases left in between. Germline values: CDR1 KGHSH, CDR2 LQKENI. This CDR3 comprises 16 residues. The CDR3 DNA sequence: TGTGCCAGCTCACCGGAATCCGGGGGCTCGTGGCAGCCCCAGCATTTT. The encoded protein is CASSPESGGSWQPQHF.

CDR3 residues: CASSSTGGVYNEQFF. The DNA of the CDR3 is TGTGCCAGTAGTTCAACAGGGGGCGTTTACAATGAGCAGTTCTTC. The gene calls are TRBV19 and TRBJ2-1; TRBD1 agrees at 9 bases. J lost 4 bases, V lost 5 bases, and 6 bases had no gene match. This CDR3 is 15 amino acids long. Germline loops: CDR1 LNHDA, CDR2 SQIVND (reference sequence).

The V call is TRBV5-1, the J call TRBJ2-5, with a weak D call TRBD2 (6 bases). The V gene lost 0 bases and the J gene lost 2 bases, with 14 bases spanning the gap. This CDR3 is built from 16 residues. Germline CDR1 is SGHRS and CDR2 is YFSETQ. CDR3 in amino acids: CASSLVAGMRQETQYF. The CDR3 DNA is TGCGCCAGCAGCTTGGTTGCGGGGATGAGGCAAGAGACCCAGTACTTC.

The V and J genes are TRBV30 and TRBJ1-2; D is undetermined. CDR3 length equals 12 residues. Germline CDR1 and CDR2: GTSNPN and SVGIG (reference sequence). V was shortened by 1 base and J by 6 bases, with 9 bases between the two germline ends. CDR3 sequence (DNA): TGTGCCTGGAGTGACGGGAGCCATGGCTACACCTTC. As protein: CAWSDGSHGYTF. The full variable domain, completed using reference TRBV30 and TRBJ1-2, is SQTIHQWPATLVQPVGSPLSLECTVEGTSNPNLYWYRQAAGRGLQLLFYSVGIGQISSEVPQNLSASRPQDRQFILSSKKLLLSDSGFYLCAWSDGSHGYTFGSGTRLTVV.

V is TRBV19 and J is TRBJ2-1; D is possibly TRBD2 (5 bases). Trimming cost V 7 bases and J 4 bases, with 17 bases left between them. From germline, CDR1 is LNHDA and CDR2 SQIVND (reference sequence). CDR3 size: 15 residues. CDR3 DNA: TGTGCCAGTACCTCGGACGGGATCCTGTACAATGAGCAGTTCTTC. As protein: CASTSDGILYNEQFF.

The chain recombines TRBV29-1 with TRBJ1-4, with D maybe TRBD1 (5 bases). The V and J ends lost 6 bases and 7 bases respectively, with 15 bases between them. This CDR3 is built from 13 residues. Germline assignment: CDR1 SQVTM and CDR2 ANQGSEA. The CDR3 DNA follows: TGCAGCGTGGGGACCGCCGTAGGTGAAAAACTGTTTTTT. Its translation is CSVGTAVGEKLFF.

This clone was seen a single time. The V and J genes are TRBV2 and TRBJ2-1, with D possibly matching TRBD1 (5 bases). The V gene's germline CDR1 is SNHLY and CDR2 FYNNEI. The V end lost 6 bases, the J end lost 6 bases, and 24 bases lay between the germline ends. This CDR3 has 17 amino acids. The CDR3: CASRATAPGQVINEQFF. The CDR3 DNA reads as TGTGCCAGCAGAGCGACGGCTCCAGGGCAGGTTATCAATGAGCAGTTCTTC.

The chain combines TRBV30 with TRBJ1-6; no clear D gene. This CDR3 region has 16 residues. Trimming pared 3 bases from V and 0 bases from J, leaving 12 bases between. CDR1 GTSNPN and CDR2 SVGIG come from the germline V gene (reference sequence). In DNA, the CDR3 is TGTGCCTGGAGGTACAGCCATAGCTCCTATAATTCACCCCTCCACTTT. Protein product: CAWRYSHSSYNSPLHF.